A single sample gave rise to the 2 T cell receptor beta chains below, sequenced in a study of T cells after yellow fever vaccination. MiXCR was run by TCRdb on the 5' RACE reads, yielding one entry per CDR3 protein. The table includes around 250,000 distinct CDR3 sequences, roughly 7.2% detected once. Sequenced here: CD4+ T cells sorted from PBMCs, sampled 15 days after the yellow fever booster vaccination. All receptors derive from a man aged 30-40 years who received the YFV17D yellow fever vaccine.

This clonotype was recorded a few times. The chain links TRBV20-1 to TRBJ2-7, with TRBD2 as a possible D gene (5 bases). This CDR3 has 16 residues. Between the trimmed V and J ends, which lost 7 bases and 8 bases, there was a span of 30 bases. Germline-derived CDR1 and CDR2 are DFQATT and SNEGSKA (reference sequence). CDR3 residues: CSVNPPVADSQNQQYF. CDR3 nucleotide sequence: TGCAGTGTTAATCCCCCCGTGGCGGACTCGCAAAATCAGCAGTACTTC.

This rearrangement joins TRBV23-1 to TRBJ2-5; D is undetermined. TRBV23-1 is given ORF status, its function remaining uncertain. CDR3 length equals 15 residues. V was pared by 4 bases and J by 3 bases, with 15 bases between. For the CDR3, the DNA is TGCGCCAGCAGTCTGACGCCGGCGTGGGAAGAGACCCAGTACTTC. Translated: CASSLTPAWEETQYF.